Listed below are T cell receptor beta chains from one sample, sequenced in a study of T cells in Graves' hyperthyroidism and ophthalmopathy. TCRdb redid the calling of the multiplex PCR reads with MiXCR, one entry per CDR3 protein. The sample includes some 250,000 distinct CDR3 sequences, just over 14% of them seen just once. The sample taken for sequencing was blood. The receptor set was obtained from a woman in her thirties or forties with Graves' hyperthyroidism that later progressed to Graves' ophthalmopathy. The CDR3 runs from the conserved cysteine through the conserved F or W. Fields, in order: V gene, J gene, CDR3 protein.

>TRBV7-9|TRBJ2-3
CASSFRQGTSTDTQYF
>TRBV5-6|TRBJ2-2
CASSLAFREMSGELFF
>TRBV5-5|TRBJ2-3
CASRGLGLTDTQYF
>TRBV20-1|TRBJ2-3
CSARVLAGAHTQYF
>TRBV2|TRBJ1-2
CASKRGQGWAGYTF
>TRBV24-1|TRBJ2-5
CATSAGGTQETQYF
>TRBV28|TRBJ1-1
CASSLPGGQTEAFF
>TRBV27|TRBJ2-1
CSSKLSGTSGRSEQFF
>TRBV4-2|TRBJ2-6
CASSQVVAGLHSGANVLTF
>TRBV15|TRBJ2-7
CATSRDPTGGEQYF
>TRBV3-1|TRBJ1-1
CASSLATGSTEAFF
>TRBV11-2|TRBJ2-3
CASSLDPGPDTQYF
>TRBV2|TRBJ2-3
CASSDPAGITDTQYF
>TRBV18|TRBJ1-5
CASSPIRHFNNQPQHF
>TRBV18|TRBJ2-1
CASSLSGGRRETKREQFF
>TRBV20-1|TRBJ2-1
CSARAPTALSSYNEQFF
>TRBV7-3|TRBJ2-1
CASAPGGDHGEGQFF
>TRBV6-1|TRBJ2-5
CASTLRVGLETQYF
>TRBV27|TRBJ1-5
CASSPRRGADQPQHF
>TRBV2|TRBJ2-5
CASSEQMQETQYF
>TRBV12-3/TRBV12-4|TRBJ1-5
CASTQRASNQPQHF
>TRBV11-1|TRBJ2-1
CASSFSGRKEQFF